The 18 T cell receptor beta chains below all came from one sample that was sequenced in a study of a mutant IDH1 vaccine in newly diagnosed glioma (dated by TCRdb to the early 2020s). These TCRs are of unknown antigen specificity. The time point label of this sample denotes: week 35, safety follow-up. Every vaccine dose consisted of 300 ug of a 20-mer mutant IDH1 peptide in Montanide, administered subcutaneously together with topical imiquimod. Library generation was performed with the immunoSEQ multiplex PCR assay. TCRdb stores this immuneACCESS table with in-frame sequences only. Part of the clones is absent; in the studies checked, under half of the shortfall reflects unresolved V genes, and no reason is known for the rest. The sample yields over 45,000 clones; over 65% were counted once. The top ten clones comprise roughly an eighth of the sample. The sample consisted of PBMCs, taken from a glioma patient whose treatment included an IDH1 peptide vaccine. These receptor sequences come from a middle-aged man with glioma.

The rearrangement joins TRBV19 to TRBJ2-3; 8 bases match TRBD2. The CDR3 covers 15 residues. V lost 7 bases to trimming and J lost 3 bases; unmatched junction nucleotides: 9. Germline V gene data show CDR1 as LNHDA and CDR2 as SQIVND (reference sequence). The CDR3, as DNA: TGTGCCAGTACCGAAACCCCGGGAGGGACAGATACGCAGTATTTT. Its translation is CASTETPGGTDTQYF.

There are a few counts of this clone. The chain is built from TRBV5-1 and TRBJ2-2; D not certain. V lost 0 bases to trimming and J lost 1 base, with 10 bases between them. Germline V gives CDR1 SGHRS, CDR2 YFSETQ. The CDR3 is 16 residues long. The DNA of the CDR3 is TGCGCCAGCAGCTTGGCATTTCAGGAGAACACCGGGGAGCTGTTTTTT. As protein: CASSLAFQENTGELFF.

The chain has TRBV7-2 and TRBJ2-1, with 10 bases aligning to TRBD2. From germline, CDR1 is SGHTA and CDR2 FQGNSA. V shed 5 bases, J shed 5 bases, and the junction held 12 bases outside the gene matches. CDR3 length equals 17 residues. The CDR3 sequence is CASSLNLLAGENNEQFF. In DNA, the CDR3 is TGTGCCAGCAGCCTTAACCTTCTAGCGGGAGAGAACAATGAGCAGTTCTTC.

V usage is TRBV7-6 and J usage is TRBJ2-1; TRBD2 aligns across 8 bases. Germline trimming cut 5 bases from V and 10 bases from J; bases unmatched to any gene: 4. This CDR3 is 12 amino acids long. Germline loops: CDR1 SGHVS, CDR2 FNYEAQ. The CDR3 coding sequence is TGTGCCAGCAGCAGCGGGAGATTGGAGCAGTTCTTC. Translated, it gives CASSSGRLEQFF.

The CDR3: CASLRGWASGTDTQYF. The CDR3, as DNA: TGCGCCAGCCTTCGGGGGTGGGCTAGCGGCACAGATACGCAGTATTTT. This rearrangement joins TRBV23-1 to TRBJ2-3, with D tentatively TRBD2 (6 bases). TRBV23-1 carries the ORF label, with uncertain function. V shed 8 bases and J shed 1 base, with 19 bases lying between them. The CDR3 runs 16 residues.

This clone occurred once. V is TRBV28 and J is TRBJ1-5; D remains unclear. The CDR3 is made up of 13 amino acids. Germline V gene sequence: CDR1 MDHEN, CDR2 SYDVKM. Trimming took off 7 bases at V and 2 bases at J, with 9 bases between the two ends. CDR3 residues: CASKVAGNQPQHF. CDR3 DNA: TGTGCCAGCAAGGTGGCCGGCAATCAGCCCCAGCATTTT.

The CDR3 DNA sequence: TGTGCCAGCAGCGTTGGTAGCGATGCAGATACGCAGTATTTT. Amino acid sequence: CASSVGSDADTQYF. The chain combines TRBV7-9 with TRBJ2-3; tentative D call: TRBD2 (5 bases). This CDR3 is built from 14 residues. V dropped 5 bases and J dropped 4 bases, with 13 bases sitting between them. Germline CDR1 is SEHNR and CDR2 is FQNEAQ (reference sequence).

The chain combines TRBV10-1 with TRBJ2-7; D remains unclear. The length of the CDR3 is 15 residues. With 3 bases removed from V and 3 bases from J, the gap between germline ends came to 15 bases. CDR1 is WNHNN and CDR2 is SYGVQD in the germline V gene (reference sequence). CDR3 in amino acids: CASSESGSNYYEQYF. In DNA, the CDR3 is TGCGCCAGCAGTGAATCGGGCAGCAACTACTACGAGCAGTACTTC.

This clone was seen once. This chain joins TRBV5-1 and TRBJ1-1, with D perhaps matching TRBD1 (5 bases). CDR1 is SGHRS, CDR2 YFSETQ, per germline. Trimming cost V 4 bases and J 3 bases, with 16 bases left between them. CDR3 length: 15 residues. CDR3 in DNA: TGCGCCAGCAGCCTGACAGCCCGTAGCGACACTGAAGCTTTCTTT. Amino acids: CASSLTARSDTEAFF. Drawing the rest from reference TRBV5-1 and TRBJ1-1, the complete variable domain is KAGVTQTPRYLIKTRGQQVTLSCSPISGHRSVSWYQQTPGQGLQFLFEYFSETQRNKGNFPGRFSGRQFSNSRSEMNVSTLELGDSALYLCASSLTARSDTEAFFGQGTRLTVV.

This chain connects TRBV30 to TRBJ2-3; D uncertain. This CDR3 comprises 13 residues. The ends were cut back, 2 bases at V and 5 bases at J, with 11 bases in the middle. Germline-derived CDR1 and CDR2 are GTSNPN and SVGIG (reference sequence). CDR3 loop: CAWSRTSGDTQYF. DNA of the CDR3: TGTGCCTGGAGTCGGACCTCGGGAGATACGCAGTATTTT.

This clone was counted between two and nine times. The gene calls are TRBV5-1 and TRBJ1-1; D remains unclear. This CDR3 has 12 amino acids. Germline CDR1 is SGHRS and CDR2 is YFSETQ. V was clipped by 2 bases and J by 1 base, with 3 bases between them. The CDR3 DNA reads as TGCGCCAGCAGCTTCGGGAACACTGAAGCTTTCTTT. Its translation: CASSFGNTEAFF. The full variable domain, completed using reference TRBV5-1 and TRBJ1-1, is KAGVTQTPRYLIKTRGQQVTLSCSPISGHRSVSWYQQTPGQGLQFLFEYFSETQRNKGNFPGRFSGRQFSNSRSEMNVSTLELGDSALYLCASSFGNTEAFFGQGTRLTVV.

The chain employs TRBV28 and TRBJ1-2, with no clear D. CDR1 is MDHEN, CDR2 SYDVKM, per germline. The CDR3 consists of 14 residues. Trimming removed 5 bases at V and 4 bases at J, with 14 bases between. The CDR3 DNA sequence: TGTGCCAGCAGTACCCGGCACTTAGGCTATGGCTACACCTTC. It specifies CASSTRHLGYGYTF.

The gene calls are TRBV5-1 and TRBJ1-6, with D possibly matching TRBD1 (6 bases). Germline assignment: CDR1 SGHRS and CDR2 YFSETQ. The V gene lost 4 bases and the J gene lost 7 bases, with 9 bases spanning the gap. CDR3 size: 13 residues. The chain's CDR3 is CASSADRNSPLHF. CDR3 DNA sequence: TGCGCCAGCAGCGCCGACAGGAATTCACCCCTCCACTTT.

The chain employs TRBV6-6 and TRBJ2-7; 7 nucleotides line up with TRBD2. Germline V gene lookup returns CDR1 MNHNY and CDR2 SVGAGI (reference sequence). The trim removed 6 bases at V and 2 bases at J, leaving 10 bases unmatched. The CDR3 sequence is 15 residues long. Here the CDR3 reads CASSNTGLKTYEQYF. The CDR3 DNA reads TGTGCCAGCAGCAATACGGGACTAAAGACCTACGAGCAGTACTTC.

The chain links TRBV29-1 to TRBJ2-3, with 9 bases aligning to TRBD2. V lost 1 base, J lost 2 bases, and 16 bases stayed unmatched. Looked up from germline, CDR1 is SQVTM and CDR2 is ANQGSEA. The CDR3 length is 19 residues. The CDR3 loop reads CSVEVWESYEREDTDTQYF. The CDR3 region has the DNA TGCAGCGTTGAAGTCTGGGAGTCTTATGAGCGGGAGGACACAGATACGCAGTATTTT.

The rearrangement joins TRBV18 to TRBJ1-1; no definite D call. This CDR3 comprises 15 residues. V lost 0 bases, J lost 1 base, and 9 bases lay in between. Germline V gene data show CDR1 as KGHSH and CDR2 as LQKENI. CDR3 amino acids: CASSPPTASNTEAFF. The DNA for the CDR3 is TGTGCCAGCTCACCACCTACAGCGTCGAACACTGAAGCTTTCTTT.

This clone was seen a few times. The chain joins TRBV19 to TRBJ1-4; D is possibly TRBD1 (5 bases). Per germline, CDR1 LNHDA and CDR2 SQIVND (reference sequence). V was trimmed by 4 bases and J by 6 bases, leaving 9 bases between them. The CDR3 is 13 amino acids. The CDR3, as DNA: TGTGCCAGTAGTAGGGGGAAGGATGAAAAACTGTTTTTT. This sequence encodes CASSRGKDEKLFF.

The rearrangement links TRBV11-2 to TRBJ1-2; perhaps TRBD1 as D (6 bases). The CDR3 is 12 amino acids. Deletions cut 5 bases from V and 8 bases from J, with 12 bases between. Germline values: CDR1 SGHAT, CDR2 FQNNGV. In DNA, the CDR3 is TGTGCCAGCAGCCTGACAGGATGGGGCTACACCTTC. Translation gives CASSLTGWGYTF.